This T cell receptor (beta chain) emerged from a study of T-cell reconstitution after alpha-beta-depleted transplantation in children. Preparing the TCRbeta library involved the use of unique molecular identifiers. Via MiXCR, TCRdb re-called the PCR reads, giving one row per CDR3 protein. The sample contains about 72,000 distinct CDR3 sequences, 6% to 8% of which appear only once. This clonotype appeared many times. This clonotype was sampled from a human donor who donated a stem cell graft to a child with acute lymphoblastic leukemia. The sequencing used PBMCs from the stem cell graft donor, collected from the stem cell graft.

This chain's CDR3 is CSAGGSSLVNYEQYF. In nucleotides, the CDR3 is TGCAGTGCGGGCGGGAGTAGCTTAGTTAATTACGAGCAGTACTTC. The rearrangement joins TRBV20-1 to TRBJ2-7; 7 nucleotides align to TRBD2. Germline loops: CDR1 DFQATT, CDR2 SNEGSKA (reference sequence). The CDR3 length is 15 residues. V gave up 6 bases and J gave up 4 bases; unmatched junction bases: 15.